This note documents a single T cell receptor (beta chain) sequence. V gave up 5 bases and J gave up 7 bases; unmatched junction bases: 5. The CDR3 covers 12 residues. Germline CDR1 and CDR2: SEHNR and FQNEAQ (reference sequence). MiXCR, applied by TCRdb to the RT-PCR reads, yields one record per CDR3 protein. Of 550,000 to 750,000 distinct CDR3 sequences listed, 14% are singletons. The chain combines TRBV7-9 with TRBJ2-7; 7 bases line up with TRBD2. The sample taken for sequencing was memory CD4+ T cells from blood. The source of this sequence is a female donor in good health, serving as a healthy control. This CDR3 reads CASSLWGGEQYF. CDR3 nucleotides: TGTGCCAGCAGCCTCTGGGGGGGTGAGCAGTACTTC. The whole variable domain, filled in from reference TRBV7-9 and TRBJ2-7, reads DTGVSQNPRHKITKRGQNVTFRCDPISEHNRLYWYRQTLGQGPEFLTYFQNEAQLEKSRLLSDRFSAERPKGSFSTLEIQRTEQGDSAMYLCASSLWGGEQYFGPGTRLTVT.